These T cell receptor beta chains were read from a single sample in a study of blood T cells in healthy people across ages. From the 5' RACE reads, TCRdb called clonotypes with MiXCR, one entry per CDR3 protein. Among around 780,000 distinct CDR3 sequences listed, 20% to 30% were seen once. This sample was also put to use in a study of T cells of mothers and their children.

The sequenced sample consisted of blood. The receptors stem from a boy aged 5-17 years in good health. Each CDR3 is given without its conserved first and last residue. Fields, in order: V gene, J gene, CDR3 protein.

TRBV28,.,ASSFSQVSSYEQY
TRBV6-1,TRBJ2-5,ASSEAWGWETQY
TRBV5-5,TRBJ1-5,ASSRTGQPQH
TRBV11-1,TRBJ2-5,ASSSRPEPQETQY
TRBV5-1,TRBJ1-4,ASSFGVNEKLF
TRBV5-6,TRBJ2-4,ASSSEKLLPAKNIQY
TRBV3-1,TRBJ2-1,ASSPPQRGYNEQF
TRBV28,TRBJ2-2,ASRLAGGPGELF
TRBV29-1,TRBJ2-7,SVSGLAGLEQY
TRBV13,TRBJ2-5,ASSLVTSHQETQY
TRBV20-1,TRBJ2-7,SARALGLTYEQY
TRBV6-5,TRBJ2-5,ASARDQETQY
TRBV2,TRBJ1-1,ASRRYGTEAF
TRBV12-3/TRBV12-4,TRBJ2-7,ASTSLAVQSEQY
TRBV28,TRBJ2-3,ASSVQGKGTDTQY
TRBV12-3/TRBV12-4,TRBJ2-7,ASSLRRSEQY
TRBV6-5,TRBJ1-4,ASSPRRGRSEKLF
TRBV10-3,.,AISEGASGGQNEQF
TRBV6-5,TRBJ2-1,ASRKLEVSYNEQF
TRBV15,TRBJ2-6,ATSEIGLPLSGANVLT
TRBV3-1,TRBJ2-5,ASSQGQVPHELMGQETQY
TRBV12-3/TRBV12-4,TRBJ1-5,ASSLTGDNQPQH
TRBV5-1,TRBJ2-4,ASSLAGARAKNIQY
TRBV5-1,TRBJ2-5,ASSFQQGGQETQY
TRBV2,TRBJ2-1,ASSRLLAGGVNEQF
TRBV5-6,TRBJ2-5,ASSFRWGAMETQY
TRBV4-2,TRBJ2-3,ASSQVTGPSTDTQY
TRBV20-1,TRBJ2-5,SALENKQETQY
TRBV9,TRBJ2-1,ASSVGPQGENEQF
TRBV9,TRBJ2-5,ASSAAQGTQY
TRBV29-1,TRBJ2-1,SVEGGAASGAGSSYNEQF
TRBV3-1,TRBJ1-5,ASSQEFSLHSPQH
TRBV20-1,TRBJ2-5,SAREGGTGRGETQY
TRBV10-3,.,AISEGVYNEQF
TRBV7-9,TRBJ2-4,ASSADTAVGTKNIQY
TRBV12-3/TRBV12-4,TRBJ1-4,ASTRGPTNEKLY
TRBV9,TRBJ2-5,ASSRRASGGQETQY